The clone carrying this TCR beta chain was seen only a few times. Its target is unknown. One end of the junction is discordant with germline, which a read error may explain. The authors ran a second PCR of about 7 to 12 cycles using a sample-barcoded 5' primer and a J-beta primer mix. With 12 random nucleotides, a template-switch adaptor tagged each individual cDNA molecule. MiXCR was run by TCRdb on the 5' RACE reads, yielding one entry per CDR3 protein. The table records approximately 730,000 distinct CDR3 sequences, around half of them present only once. This sample was included in a study of blood T cells in healthy people across ages. Broader study findings: Roughly linear age-related decline in beta diversity appeared, significant by age 40. Naive CD4+ cell counts and diversity both ran higher in long-lived than in aged donors.

CDR1 and CDR2 from the germline V gene are SNHLY and FYNNEI. The length of the CDR3 is 13 residues. The chain links TRBV2 to TRBJ1-6; no definite D call. The sample taken for sequencing was blood. This clonotype was obtained from a man of 80 years or more in good health. In DNA, the CDR3 is TGTGCCAGCAGCGAAGGGCGAAATTCACCCCTCCACTTT. The encoded protein is CASSEGRNSPLHF.